The 19 T cell receptor beta chains given below trace back to one sample, sequenced in a study of molecular identifiers for immune sequencing clone quantification. TCRdb reanalysed the PCR reads using MiXCR and keeps one entry per CDR3 protein. The table lists fewer than 350,000 distinct CDR3 sequences, roughly 24% of them singletons. The sample taken for sequencing was naive CD8+ T cells from blood, with Jurkat cell RNA spiked in. Subset noted: FACS-sorted CD8+CD4-CCR7+CD45RA+ naive T cells. The receptor set was obtained from a human donor in good health. Some libraries in this study had Jurkat cell RNA spiked in.

This clonotype has just a few counts. This chain connects TRBV5-5 to TRBJ1-1; weak D call: TRBD1 (6 bases). The CDR3 has 15 amino acids. In germline, CDR1 is SGHKS, CDR2 YYEKEE (reference sequence). The V gene lost 0 bases and the J gene lost 1 base, with 10 bases spanning the gap. The CDR3 bases are TGTGCCAGCAGCTTGGTTCTGGACAGGAACACTGAAGCTTTCTTT. Its protein is CASSLVLDRNTEAFF.

As concerns this clonotype: The CDR3 does not close with the conserved phenylalanine or tryptophan, likely indicating a read error. The chain couples TRBV30 to TRBJ2-5; TRBD1 matches at 7 bases. Per the germline V gene, CDR1 is GTSNPN and CDR2 is SVGIG (reference sequence). This CDR3 is built from 14 residues. V was pared by 3 bases and J by 5 bases, with 9 bases of the junction left unmatched. CDR3 coding DNA: TGTGCCTGGAGCGTGAGACAGGGAACGGAGACCCAGTACTCC. This gives the protein CAWSVRQGTETQYS.

Comments on this clonotype: Just one base apart from a much larger clone, this may be a read error. The chain links TRBV29-1 to TRBJ1-1; 7 nucleotides agree with TRBD1. The ends lost 8 bases at V and 9 bases at J; junction bases unmatched: 6. This CDR3 comprises 10 residues. In germline, CDR1 is SQVTM, CDR2 ANQGSEA. CDR3: CSTGTAKAFF. CDR3 DNA sequence: TGCAGCACTGGGACAGCCAAAGCTTTCTTT. The whole variable domain, filled in from reference TRBV29-1 and TRBJ1-1, reads SAVISQKPSRDICQRGTSLTIQCQVDSQVTMMFWYRQQPGQSLTLIATANQGSEATYESGFVIDKFPISRPNLTFSTLTVSNMSPEDSSIYLCSTGTAKAFFGQGTRLTVV.

This clonotype was counted only a few times. This CDR3 is CASSLSSPLHF. CDR3 in DNA: TGTGCCAGCAGCTTGTCTTCACCCCTCCACTTT. The chain links TRBV5-5 to TRBJ1-6; D unclear. The V end lost 1 base, the J end lost 9 bases, and 2 bases lay between the germline ends. The CDR3 runs 11 residues. CDR1 and CDR2 (germline): SGHKS, YYEKEE (reference sequence).

The CDR3 region has the DNA TGTGCCAGCAGCTTGGAGCCGGGACAGGGACTAACCTATAATTCACCCCTCCACTTT. Protein sequence: CASSLEPGQGLTYNSPLHF. The chain has TRBV5-6 and TRBJ1-6, with TRBD1 identical over 9 bases. This CDR3 comprises 19 residues. Unmatched junction bases numbered 9, after V lost 0 bases and J lost 2 bases. Per the germline V gene, CDR1 is SGHDT and CDR2 is YYEEEE.

This clonotype appeared many times. The chain couples TRBV6-4 to TRBJ1-5; the match to TRBD1 covers 7 bases. CDR1 and CDR2 (germline): MRHNA, SNTAGT. Trimming at V came to 2 bases and at J to 4 bases, leaving 8 bases not matched to a gene. The CDR3 has 16 residues. Written as DNA, the CDR3 is TGTGCCAGCAGTGACGACGACAGGGTTGAGAATCAGCCCCAGCATTTT. As protein: CASSDDDRVENQPQHF.

About this clonotype itself: Given a much more abundant clone one base away, this may be a read error. The rearrangement uses TRBV7-8 and TRBJ1-1; tentative D call: TRBD1 (6 bases). This CDR3 spans 16 amino acids. The germline gives CDR1 SGHVS, CDR2 FQNEAQ. The CDR3 sequence: CAGSSVTGIFYTEAFF. CDR3 nucleotide sequence: TGTGCCGGCAGCTCCGTTACAGGGATTTTTTACACTGAAGCTTTCTTT.

This clonotype was seen many times. The chain carries TRBV9 and TRBJ2-5; a possible D gene is TRBD1 (5 bases). V shed 4 bases and J shed 5 bases, with 30 bases lying between them. The germline V gene encodes CDR1 SGDLS and CDR2 YYNGEE. The CDR3 contains 19 residues. The CDR3 DNA sequence: TGTGCCAGCAGCCCGAGTAAAGGGGCCGGTTCAAATTTCGGGGAGACCCAGTACTTC. Its protein is CASSPSKGAGSNFGETQYF.

The rearrangement links TRBV29-1 to TRBJ1-2, with 7 bases identical to TRBD1. Germline lookup yields CDR1 SQVTM and CDR2 ANQGSEA. J lost 6 bases, V lost 4 bases, and 8 bases had no gene match. The CDR3 is 13 amino acids. CDR3 protein: CSVVPRGGDGYTF. Written as DNA, the CDR3 is TGCAGCGTTGTCCCCCGAGGGGGCGATGGCTACACCTTC.

V and J are TRBV9 and TRBJ1-4; D may be TRBD1 (6 bases). In germline, CDR1 is SGDLS, CDR2 YYNGEE. This CDR3 has 15 residues. Trimming took off 0 bases at V and 8 bases at J, with 14 bases between the two ends. CDR3 protein: CASSVGWGAREKLFF. In DNA, the CDR3 is TGTGCCAGCAGCGTAGGTTGGGGGGCACGAGAAAAACTGTTTTTT.

There are many counts of this clonotype. CDR3 nucleotides: TGTGCCAGCAGCCAAGGGGCGGGGGGACCCTACGAGCAGTACTTC. Translating it yields CASSQGAGGPYEQYF. The chain links TRBV4-2 to TRBJ2-7; 8 nucleotides align to TRBD2. CDR1 is LGHNA and CDR2 is YNFKEQ in the germline V gene. J gave up 2 bases and V 1 base, and 4 bases lay outside the gene matches. The CDR3 runs to 15 residues.

There are many counts of this clonotype. DNA of the CDR3: TGTGCCACCCCCCCCAGGGGGCTTCAGCCCCAGCATTTT. This gives the protein CATPPRGLQPQHF. The chain uses TRBV27 and TRBJ1-5, with 8 bases identical to TRBD1. Germline assignment: CDR1 MNHEY and CDR2 SMNVEV (reference sequence). V shed 10 bases, J shed 6 bases, and the junction held 8 bases outside the gene matches. The CDR3 spans 13 residues.

The CDR3 reads CASSYSTGTEQYF. In DNA, the CDR3 is TGTGCCAGCAGTTACTCTACAGGGACCGAGCAGTACTTC. The rearrangement links TRBV6-5 to TRBJ2-7; a weak D match, TRBD1 (6 bases). Per the germline V gene, CDR1 is MNHEY and CDR2 is SVGAGI. CDR3 length equals 13 residues. Deletions cut 0 bases from V and 6 bases from J, with 9 bases between.

The V and J genes are TRBV4-1 and TRBJ2-7; 9 bases agree with TRBD1. V shed 3 bases and J 4 bases; nucleotides not matched to a gene: 4. The germline V gene encodes CDR1 MGHRA and CDR2 YSYEKL. The CDR3 length is 14 residues. CDR3 residues: CASSHSTGGYEQYF. The CDR3 DNA is TGCGCCAGCAGCCACTCGACAGGGGGTTACGAGCAGTACTTC.

This clonotype has more than one count but fewer than ten. In nucleotides, the CDR3 is TGTGCCAGCAGTCTCCTAGGAGGGGGCGAAGAGACCCAGTACTTC. Protein sequence: CASSLLGGGEETQYF. J is TRBJ2-5 and V is TRBV6-5; perhaps TRBD1 as D (7 bases). This CDR3 is 15 amino acids long. V was clipped by 5 bases and J by 3 bases, with 16 bases between them. The germline CDR1 and CDR2 sequences are MNHEY and SVGAGI.

This clonotype was counted only a few times. The rearrangement links TRBV19 to TRBJ2-5; D possibly corresponds to TRBD1 (5 bases). V lost 7 bases and J 1 base, leaving 16 bases between the germline ends. This CDR3 is 15 amino acids long. Germline loops: CDR1 LNHDA, CDR2 SQIVND (reference sequence). CDR3 sequence: CASTAAGMSQETQYF. CDR3 nucleotide sequence: TGTGCCAGTACCGCAGCAGGGATGAGCCAAGAGACCCAGTACTTC.

The chain links TRBV6-2 or TRBV6-3 to TRBJ1-5; weak D call: TRBD1 (6 bases). Trimming removed 6 bases at V and 1 base at J, with 16 bases between. The CDR3 consists of 16 residues. Germline V CDR1 and CDR2: MNHEY, SVGEGT. The CDR3 sequence is CASSPRQVESNQPQHF. Written as DNA, the CDR3 is TGTGCCAGCAGCCCTAGACAGGTCGAGAGCAATCAGCCCCAGCATTTT.

The V and J genes are TRBV2 and TRBJ1-2; no reliable D call. The CDR3 extends over 11 amino acids. Deletions cut 10 bases from V and 7 bases from J, with 13 bases between. From germline, CDR1 is SNHLY and CDR2 FYNNEI. The CDR3 nucleotides are TGTGCCACCCCGTCAGGCGGTGGCTACACCTTC. This translates into CATPSGGGYTF.

Of note for this clonotype: The junction departs from germline at one end; a sequencing error may be responsible. V usage is TRBV19 and J usage is TRBJ2-2; possibly TRBD2 for D (6 bases). The CDR3 consists of 14 residues. Germline CDR1 is LNHDA and CDR2 is SQIVND (reference sequence). The CDR3 loop is CASSMGGGAGELLF. The CDR3 DNA is TGTGCCAGTAGTATGGGAGGAGGGGCCGGGGAGCTGCTTTTT. The complete variable domain, with remaining parts taken from reference TRBV19 and TRBJ2-2, reads DGGITQSPKYLFRKEGQNVTLSCEQNLNHDAMYWYRQDPGQGLRLIYYSQIVNDFQKGDIAEGYSVSREKKESFPLTVTSAQKNPTAFYLCASSMGGGAGELLFGEGSRLTVL.